One and the same sample provided the 4 T cell receptor beta chains below, sequenced in a study of blood T cell repertoires in COVID-19. Only in-frame clones appear in the TCRdb table, and some are missing; sequencing was by immunoSEQ multiplex PCR. The data show a few hundred thousand clones, 70% to 90% seen once. The sample comprised PBMCs or T cells enriched from blood (not recorded which). The receptor set was obtained from a young man who had recovered from COVID-19.

V usage is TRBV7-8 and J usage is TRBJ2-7; unclear D gene. V lost 5 bases, J lost 6 bases, and 17 bases lay in between. Germline V gene data show CDR1 as SGHVS and CDR2 as FQNEAQ. This CDR3 comprises 14 residues. The CDR3 reads CASSPTRWAPEQYF. CDR3 coding DNA: TGTGCCAGCAGCCCAACCCGGTGGGCACCCGAGCAGTACTTC.

The chain couples TRBV5-1 to TRBJ1-1, with a tentative D call TRBD1 (5 bases). The CDR3 sequence is 15 residues long. Between the trimmed V and J ends, which lost 2 bases and 1 base, there was a span of 12 bases. Germline V gene lookup returns CDR1 SGHRS and CDR2 YFSETQ. CDR3 loop: CASSLRGRTNTEAFF. DNA for the CDR3: TGCGCCAGCAGCTTAAGGGGCAGGACGAACACTGAAGCTTTCTTT.

The rearrangement links TRBV6-5 to TRBJ2-2; D is possibly TRBD2 (6 bases). The CDR3 covers 16 residues. CDR1 is MNHEY and CDR2 is SVGAGI in the germline V gene. Trimming removed 2 bases from V and 4 bases from J, with 14 bases in between. CDR3: CASSYRGVQVTGELFF. CDR3 DNA: TGTGCCAGCAGTTACCGCGGGGTCCAGGTCACCGGGGAGCTGTTTTTT.

This chain uses TRBV14 with TRBJ2-7; D call uncertain. Germline V gives CDR1 SGHDN, CDR2 FVKESK. V was pared by 6 bases and J by 1 base, with 10 bases between. This CDR3 comprises 13 residues. The CDR3 region is CASRNSASYEQYF. CDR3 in DNA: TGTGCCAGCAGGAACAGTGCGTCCTACGAGCAGTACTTC.